The next 3 T cell receptor beta chains were all read from a single sample in a study of regulatory T cells in long-lasting Graves disease. According to the study, TCR beta libraries were built with iRepertoire HTBI primers and CDR3-region Arm-PCR. TCRdb called the multiplex PCR reads again in MiXCR, with one record for every CDR3 protein. Of some 450,000 distinct CDR3 sequences listed, over 15% are singletons. The sample's time point: newly diagnosed GD, antithyroid drugs for less than 3 months. PBMC RNA served as the TCR library source. The same data also contributed to another study, on T cells in Graves' hyperthyroidism and ophthalmopathy.

The starting material was peripheral blood mononuclear cells (PBMCs), obtained at new diagnosis, from a patient treated with antithyroid drugs. Receptor source: a woman in her thirties with Graves disease.

About this clonotype itself: The junction departs from the called germline gene at one end, perhaps through a read error. The chain links TRBV29-1 to TRBJ2-7; 9 nucleotides line up with TRBD2. The CDR3 has 13 amino acids. Germline loops: CDR1 SQVTM, CDR2 ANQGSEA. The CDR3, as DNA: TGCAGCGTCTTAGCGGGGGACTCCTACGAGCAGTGCTTC. The encoded protein is CSVLAGDSYEQCF.

In its sample, this clonotype was seen many times. The chain links TRBV12-3 or TRBV12-4 to TRBJ2-1, with D uncertain. V lost 3 bases and J 5 bases, leaving 11 bases between the germline ends. There are 14 residues in the CDR3. Here the CDR3 reads CASSLVQPNNEQFF. The CDR3 DNA sequence: TGTGCCAGCAGTTTGGTACAGCCGAACAATGAGCAGTTCTTC.

The chain employs TRBV3-1 and TRBJ2-5; D gene uncertain. CDR3 length equals 15 residues. Germline V lookup: CDR1 LGHDT, CDR2 YNNKEL (reference sequence). V was clipped by 2 bases and J by 5 bases, with 15 bases between them. As DNA, the CDR3 is TGTGCCAGCAGCCAATCTCGGGCTGGGCGGGAGACCCAGTACTTC. It specifies CASSQSRAGRETQYF.